This T cell receptor (beta chain) was retrieved from a study of cytomegalovirus exposure and HLA in healthy donors. The sample holds one count of this clone. What it binds is unknown. Trimming shortened V by 2 bases and J by 0 bases, and 8 bases separated the two germline ends. The CDR3 runs to 15 residues. In germline, CDR1 is SEHNR, CDR2 FQNEAQ (reference sequence). Study findings and constraints: Cytomegalovirus association was listed for about 150 TCR beta chains. Most TCRs appeared rarely, but some public TCRs recurred in many donors.

PCR used 60 Vbeta primers and 13 Jbeta primers. Libraries were prepared by immunoSEQ multiplex PCR; TCRdb keeps only in-frame clonotypes and omits some of them. The sample consists of around 150,000 clones, approximately 67% of them appearing once. This clonotype was sampled from a woman aged 18-30 years in good health and CMV-seropositive. The sample taken for sequencing was PBMCs. The gene calls are TRBV7-9 and TRBJ2-1; D is possibly TRBD1 (6 bases). The DNA of the CDR3 is TGTGCCAGCAGCTTACAGGGGACCTCCTACAATGAGCAGTTCTTC. It yields the protein CASSLQGTSYNEQFF.